A selection of T cell receptor beta chains follows, all from one sample in a study of cytomegalovirus exposure and HLA in healthy donors. Here immunoSEQ multiplex PCR was the method, and the copy in TCRdb shows in-frame clones only, minus some. Here the sample spans over 150,000 clones, more than 80% being singletons. Sequencing was carried out using PBMCs. These receptors were taken from a male donor in good health and CMV-seronegative. Both conserved end residues are part of each CDR3. The order of the fields is V gene, J gene, clone size, D gene, CDR3 DNA, CDR3 protein. The D gene is left open where the match is weak. The size of a clone is reported for some rows only, either as once, few or many, or as a class for expanded clones.

>TRBV28|TRBJ2-4|.|.
TGTGCCAGCAGTTCGCCGGGTCGTTTATTGTCGGACATTCAGTACTTC
CASSSPGRLLSDIQYF
>TRBV23-1|TRBJ1-1|few|.
TGCGCCAGTCGTCCAGGCACTGAAGCTTTCTTT
CASRPGTEAFF
>TRBV6-5|TRBJ1-4|.|TRBD1
TGTGCCAGCAGCAGGGGGATAGATGAAAAACTGTTTTTT
CASSRGIDEKLFF
>TRBV20-1|TRBJ2-1|.|.
TGCAGTGCTAGTTGGAGTGAGCAGTTCTTC
CSASWSEQFF
>TRBV18|TRBJ1-2|.|.
TGTGCCAGCTCACCACAATCTGGACAGACAATCTATGGCTACACCTTC
CASSPQSGQTIYGYTF
>TRBV27|TRBJ2-7|.|.
TGTGCCAGCAGTTTACGCGGGCGCTACGAGCAGTACTTC
CASSLRGRYEQYF
>TRBV19|TRBJ1-4|once|.
TGTGCCAGTAGTCCCCTTGCCGGGGATAATGAAAAACTGTTTTTT
CASSPLAGDNEKLFF
>TRBV7-9|TRBJ1-1|.|TRBD1
TGTTCCAGCAGCTCATCCGGGACAGGGACCTCTGAAGCTTTCTTT
CSSSSSGTGTSEAFF
>TRBV7-9|TRBJ2-1|.|TRBD2
TGTGCCAGCAGCCCCCGGACTAGCAAAAACAATGAGCAGTTCTTC
CASSPRTSKNNEQFF
>TRBV27|TRBJ2-3|.|.
TGTGCCAGCAGTTTAAAGGGACTCAGCACAGATACGCAGTATTTT
CASSLKGLSTDTQYF
>TRBV5-1|TRBJ2-3|.|.
TGCGCCAGCAGCTTGGTGGGGGCTCCTAGCACAGATACGCAGTATTTT
CASSLVGAPSTDTQYF
>TRBV5-3|TRBJ1-4|.|.
TGTGCCAGTCAACGACCTAGCGGACTGGTAAATGAAAAACTGTTTTTT
CASQRPSGLVNEKLFF
>TRBV13|TRBJ1-6|once|.
TGTGCCAGCAGCTTAGAACAGTATAATTCACCCCTCCACTTT
CASSLEQYNSPLHF
>TRBV6-1|TRBJ1-5|.|.
TGTGCCAGCAGTGAACTAGGGAGCGGTCAGCCCCAGCATTTT
CASSELGSGQPQHF
>TRBV29-1|TRBJ2-7|.|TRBD1
TGCAGCGTTGAAGAAGGGACAGATTCCTACGAGCAGTACTTC
CSVEEGTDSYEQYF
>TRBV19|TRBJ2-7|.|TRBD1
TGTGCCAGTAGTATAGGACAGGGCTCAACCTACGAGCAGTACTTC
CASSIGQGSTYEQYF
>TRBV5-6|TRBJ2-7|once|.
TGTGCCAGCAGCGACCCGAGTCTCGGGGATCCCTACGAGCAGTACTTC
CASSDPSLGDPYEQYF
>TRBV6-1|TRBJ2-2|few|.
TGTGCCAGCAGCACTCACACCGGGGAGCTGTTTTTT
CASSTHTGELFF
>TRBV6-1|TRBJ1-5|few|.
TGTGCCAGCAGCCCAGGTGGGGCGATTCAGCCCCAGCATTTT
CASSPGGAIQPQHF
>TRBV6-1|TRBJ1-5|few|TRBD1
TGTGCCAGCAGTGAAGCGCTGTCAGGGGGCCGACAGCCCCAGCATTTT
CASSEALSGGRQPQHF
>TRBV7-8|TRBJ1-1|.|.
TGTGCCAGCAGCAGCGGGAAGGGCTTTAGGAACACTGAAGCTTTCTTT
CASSSGKGFRNTEAFF
>TRBV30|TRBJ2-3|.|.
TGTGCCTGGAGTCTCGGCACAGATACGCAGTATTTT
CAWSLGTDTQYF
>TRBV4-3|TRBJ2-1|.|TRBD2
TGCGCCAGCAGCCAAGATATCCGAAGCCTATTAAGCGGGGGCTCCTACAATGAGCAGTTCTTC
CASSQDIRSLLSGGSYNEQFF